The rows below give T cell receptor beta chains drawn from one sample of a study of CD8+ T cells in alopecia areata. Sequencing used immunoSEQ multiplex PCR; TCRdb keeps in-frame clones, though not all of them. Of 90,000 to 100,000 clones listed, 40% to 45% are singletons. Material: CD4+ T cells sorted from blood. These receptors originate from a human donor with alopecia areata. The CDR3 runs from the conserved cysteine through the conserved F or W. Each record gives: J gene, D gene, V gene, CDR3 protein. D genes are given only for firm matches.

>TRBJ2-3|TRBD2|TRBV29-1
CSVDAGGTDTQYF
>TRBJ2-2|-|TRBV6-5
CASSPQGLNTGELFF
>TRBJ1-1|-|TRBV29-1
CSVGLQGGMAEAFF
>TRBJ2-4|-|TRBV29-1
CSVGAGIQYF
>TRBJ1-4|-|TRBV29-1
CSGGQSTNEKLFF
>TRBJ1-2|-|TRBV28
CASSLVSRQSYGYTF
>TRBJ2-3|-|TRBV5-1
CASTSLLGLTDTQYF
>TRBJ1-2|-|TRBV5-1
CASSLLPRDGYTF
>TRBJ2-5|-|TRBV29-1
CSVEDNGGKETQYF
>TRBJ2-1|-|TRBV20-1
CSAISRNEQFF
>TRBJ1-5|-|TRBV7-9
CASSLSGNQPQHF
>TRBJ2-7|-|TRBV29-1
CSVTETGQYEQYF
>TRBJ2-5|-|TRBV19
CASKGLENQETQYF
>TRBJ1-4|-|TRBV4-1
CASSQVQAVNEKLFF
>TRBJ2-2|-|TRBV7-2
CASSLGVASHGELFF
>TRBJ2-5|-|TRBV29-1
CSVSGRAHLAQYF
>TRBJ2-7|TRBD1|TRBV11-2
CASSLGSGGRMDEQYF
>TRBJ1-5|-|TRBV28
CASRSPDGRNQPQHF
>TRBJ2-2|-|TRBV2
CASSGGSLSNTGELFF
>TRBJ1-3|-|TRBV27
CASGYSGNTIYF
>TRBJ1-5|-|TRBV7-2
CASSLSGGNQPQHF
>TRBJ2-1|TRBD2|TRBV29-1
CSVGGLAGANEQFF
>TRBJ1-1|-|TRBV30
CAWSGTAEAFF
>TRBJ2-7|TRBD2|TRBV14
CASSPFYLGTSGWKNYEQYF
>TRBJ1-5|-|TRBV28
CASSTTTGWNQPQHF
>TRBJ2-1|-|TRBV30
CAWNSAAQFF
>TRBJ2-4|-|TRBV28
CASSFGQLKNIQYF
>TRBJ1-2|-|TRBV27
CASGPPMGTF